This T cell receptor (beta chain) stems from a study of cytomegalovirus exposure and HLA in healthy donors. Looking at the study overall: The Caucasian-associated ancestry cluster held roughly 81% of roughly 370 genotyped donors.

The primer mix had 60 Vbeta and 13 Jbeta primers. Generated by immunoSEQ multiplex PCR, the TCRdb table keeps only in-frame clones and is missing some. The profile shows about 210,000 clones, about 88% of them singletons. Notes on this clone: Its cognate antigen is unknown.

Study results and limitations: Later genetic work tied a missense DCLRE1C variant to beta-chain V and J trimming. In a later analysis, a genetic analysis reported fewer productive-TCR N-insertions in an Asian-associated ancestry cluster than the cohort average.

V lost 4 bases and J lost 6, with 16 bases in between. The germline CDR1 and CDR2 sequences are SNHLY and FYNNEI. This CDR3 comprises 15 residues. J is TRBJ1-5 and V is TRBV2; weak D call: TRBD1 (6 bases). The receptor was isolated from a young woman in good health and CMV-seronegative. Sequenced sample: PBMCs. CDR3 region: CASSASGGAGQPQHF. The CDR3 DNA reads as TGTGCCAGCAGTGCCTCGGGGGGCGCAGGTCAGCCCCAGCATTTT.